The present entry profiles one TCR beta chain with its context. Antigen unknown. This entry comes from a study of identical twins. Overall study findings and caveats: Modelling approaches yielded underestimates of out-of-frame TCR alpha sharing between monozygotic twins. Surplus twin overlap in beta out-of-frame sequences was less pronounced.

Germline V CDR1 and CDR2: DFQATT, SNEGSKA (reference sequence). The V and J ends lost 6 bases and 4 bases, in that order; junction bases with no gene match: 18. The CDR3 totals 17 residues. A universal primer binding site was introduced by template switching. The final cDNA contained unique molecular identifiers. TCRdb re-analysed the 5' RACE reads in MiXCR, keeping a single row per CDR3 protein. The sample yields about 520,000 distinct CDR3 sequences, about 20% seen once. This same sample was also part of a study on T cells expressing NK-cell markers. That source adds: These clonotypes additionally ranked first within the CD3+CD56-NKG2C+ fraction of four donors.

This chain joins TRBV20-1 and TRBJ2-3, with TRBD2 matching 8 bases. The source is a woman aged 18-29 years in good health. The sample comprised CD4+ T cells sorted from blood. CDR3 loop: CSAPMRRGLVGPDTQYF. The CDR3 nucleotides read TGCAGTGCGCCCATGAGGCGGGGACTAGTGGGTCCAGATACGCAGTATTTT.